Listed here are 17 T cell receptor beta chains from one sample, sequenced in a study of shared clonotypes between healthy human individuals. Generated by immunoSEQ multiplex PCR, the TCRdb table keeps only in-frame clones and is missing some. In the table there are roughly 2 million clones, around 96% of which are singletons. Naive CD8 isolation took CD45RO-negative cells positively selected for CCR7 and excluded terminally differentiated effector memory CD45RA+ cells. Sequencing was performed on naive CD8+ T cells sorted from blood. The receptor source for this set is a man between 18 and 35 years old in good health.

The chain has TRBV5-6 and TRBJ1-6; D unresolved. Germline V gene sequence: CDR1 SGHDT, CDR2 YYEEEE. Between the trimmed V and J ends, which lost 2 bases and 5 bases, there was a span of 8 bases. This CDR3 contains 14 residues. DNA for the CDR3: TGTGCCAGCAGCTTTCGGTATAATAATTCACCCCTCCACTTT. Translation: CASSFRYNNSPLHF.

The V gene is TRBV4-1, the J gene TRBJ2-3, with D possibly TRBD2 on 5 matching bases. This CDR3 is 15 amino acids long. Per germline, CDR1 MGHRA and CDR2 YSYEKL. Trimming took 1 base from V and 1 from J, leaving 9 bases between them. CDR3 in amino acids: CASSQGLLGTDTQYF. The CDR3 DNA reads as TGCGCCAGCAGCCAAGGACTATTAGGCACAGATACGCAGTATTTT.

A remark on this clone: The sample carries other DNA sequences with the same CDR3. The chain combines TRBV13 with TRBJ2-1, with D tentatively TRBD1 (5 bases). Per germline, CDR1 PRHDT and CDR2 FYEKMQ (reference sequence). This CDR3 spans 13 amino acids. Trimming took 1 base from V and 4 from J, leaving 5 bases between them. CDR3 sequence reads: CASSLAGYNEQFF. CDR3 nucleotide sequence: TGTGCCAGCAGCTTAGCAGGGTACAATGAGCAGTTCTTC.

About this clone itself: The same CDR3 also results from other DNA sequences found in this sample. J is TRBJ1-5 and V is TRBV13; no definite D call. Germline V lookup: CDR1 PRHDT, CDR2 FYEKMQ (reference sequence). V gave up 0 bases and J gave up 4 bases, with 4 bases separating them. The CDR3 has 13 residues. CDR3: CASSLGPNQPQHF. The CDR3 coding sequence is TGTGCCAGCAGCTTAGGTCCGAATCAGCCCCAGCATTTT.

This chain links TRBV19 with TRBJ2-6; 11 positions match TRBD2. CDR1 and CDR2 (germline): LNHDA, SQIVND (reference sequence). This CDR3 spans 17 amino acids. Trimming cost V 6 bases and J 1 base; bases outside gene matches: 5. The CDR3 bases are TGTGCCAGTAGCGTACTAGCGGGAGCTTCTGGGGCCAACGTCCTGACTTTC. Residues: CASSVLAGASGANVLTF. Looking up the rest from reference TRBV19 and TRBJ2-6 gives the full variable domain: DGGITQSPKYLFRKEGQNVTLSCEQNLNHDAMYWYRQDPGQGLRLIYYSQIVNDFQKGDIAEGYSVSREKKESFPLTVTSAQKNPTAFYLCASSVLAGASGANVLTFGAGSRLTVL.

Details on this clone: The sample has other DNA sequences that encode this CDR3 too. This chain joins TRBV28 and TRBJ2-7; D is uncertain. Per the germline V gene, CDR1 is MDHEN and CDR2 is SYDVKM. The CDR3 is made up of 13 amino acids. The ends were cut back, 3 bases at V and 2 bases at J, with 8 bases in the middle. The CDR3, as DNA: TGTGCCAGCAGTTTCGGGCAGCCCTACGAGCAGTACTTC. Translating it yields CASSFGQPYEQYF.

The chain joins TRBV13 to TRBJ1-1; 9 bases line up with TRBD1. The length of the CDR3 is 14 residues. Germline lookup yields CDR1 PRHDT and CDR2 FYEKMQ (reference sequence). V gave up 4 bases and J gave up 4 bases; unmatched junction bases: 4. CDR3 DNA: TGTGCCAGCAGCTACGGACAGGGGCTCACTGAAGCTTTCTTT. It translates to CASSYGQGLTEAFF.

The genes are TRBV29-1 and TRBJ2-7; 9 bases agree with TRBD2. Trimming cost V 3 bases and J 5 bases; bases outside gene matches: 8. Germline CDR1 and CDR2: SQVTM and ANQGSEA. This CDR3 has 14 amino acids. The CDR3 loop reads CSVEGREGSDEQYF. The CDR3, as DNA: TGCAGCGTTGAGGGGCGGGAGGGCTCGGACGAGCAGTACTTC.

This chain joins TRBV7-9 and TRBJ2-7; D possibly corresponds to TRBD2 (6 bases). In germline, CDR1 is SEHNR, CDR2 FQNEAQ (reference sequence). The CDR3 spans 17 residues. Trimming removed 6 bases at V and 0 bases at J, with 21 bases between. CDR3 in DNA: TGTGCCAGCAGTATGGGTGCCGGGACTTCAAGCTCCTACGAGCAGTACTTC. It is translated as CASSMGAGTSSSYEQYF.

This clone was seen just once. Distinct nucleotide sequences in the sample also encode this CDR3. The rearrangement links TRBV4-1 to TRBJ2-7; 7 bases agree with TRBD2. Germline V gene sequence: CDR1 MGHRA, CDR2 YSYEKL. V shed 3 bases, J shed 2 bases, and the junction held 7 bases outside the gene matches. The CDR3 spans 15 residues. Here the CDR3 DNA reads TGCGCCAGCAGCCAGGGAGTCAGCGGGACCTACGAGCAGTACTTC. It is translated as CASSQGVSGTYEQYF.

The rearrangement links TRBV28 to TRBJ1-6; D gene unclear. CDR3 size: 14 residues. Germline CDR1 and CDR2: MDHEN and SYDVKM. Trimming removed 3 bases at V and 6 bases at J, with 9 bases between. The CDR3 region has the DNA TGTGCCAGCAGTTTCTCGCAGGTTAATTCACCCCTCCACTTT. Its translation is CASSFSQVNSPLHF. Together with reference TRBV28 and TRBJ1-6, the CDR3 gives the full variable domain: DVKVTQSSRYLVKRTGEKVFLECVQDMDHENMFWYRQDPGLGLRLIYFSYDVKMKEKGDIPEGYSVSREKKERFSLILESASTNQTSMYLCASSFSQVNSPLHFGNGTRLTVT.

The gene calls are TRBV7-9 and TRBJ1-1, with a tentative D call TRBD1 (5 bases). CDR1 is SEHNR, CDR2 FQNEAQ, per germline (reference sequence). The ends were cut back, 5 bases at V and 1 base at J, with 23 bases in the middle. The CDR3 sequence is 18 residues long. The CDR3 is CASSPFIPGPRGNTEAFF. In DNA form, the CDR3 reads TGTGCCAGCAGCCCTTTCATTCCGGGACCCCGAGGGAACACTGAAGCTTTCTTT.

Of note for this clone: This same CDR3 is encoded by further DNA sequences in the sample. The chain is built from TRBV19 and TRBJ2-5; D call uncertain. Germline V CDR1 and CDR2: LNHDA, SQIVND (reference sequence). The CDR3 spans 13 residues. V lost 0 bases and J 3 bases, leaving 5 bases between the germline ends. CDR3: CASSIDSEETQYF. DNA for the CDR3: TGTGCCAGTAGTATAGACAGTGAAGAGACCCAGTACTTC.

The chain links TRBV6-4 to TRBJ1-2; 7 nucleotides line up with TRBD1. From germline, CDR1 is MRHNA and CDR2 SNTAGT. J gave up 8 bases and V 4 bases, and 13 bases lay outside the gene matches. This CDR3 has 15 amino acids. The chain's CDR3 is CASSVKVAGGGGYTF. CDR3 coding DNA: TGTGCCAGCAGTGTTAAAGTGGCAGGGGGTGGCGGCTACACCTTC.

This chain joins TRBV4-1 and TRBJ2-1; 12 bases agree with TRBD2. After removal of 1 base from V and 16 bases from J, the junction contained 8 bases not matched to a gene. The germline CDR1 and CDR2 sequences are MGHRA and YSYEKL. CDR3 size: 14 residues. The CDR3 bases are TGCGCCAGCAGCCAAGGACTAGCGGGAGACCGATGCTTCTTC. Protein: CASSQGLAGDRCFF.

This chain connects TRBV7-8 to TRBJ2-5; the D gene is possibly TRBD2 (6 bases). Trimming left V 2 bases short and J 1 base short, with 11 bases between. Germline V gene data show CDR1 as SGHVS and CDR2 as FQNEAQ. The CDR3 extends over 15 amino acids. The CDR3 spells CASSLSGYIQETQYF. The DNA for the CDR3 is TGTGCCAGCAGCTTAAGCGGGTATATCCAAGAGACCCAGTACTTC.

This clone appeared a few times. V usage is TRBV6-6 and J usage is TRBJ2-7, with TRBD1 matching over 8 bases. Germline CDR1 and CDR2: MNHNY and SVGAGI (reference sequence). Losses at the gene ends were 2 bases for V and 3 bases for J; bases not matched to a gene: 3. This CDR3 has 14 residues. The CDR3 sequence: CASSYGGQDYEQYF. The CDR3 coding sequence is TGTGCCAGCAGTTACGGGGGACAGGACTACGAGCAGTACTTC.